This record looks at one T cell receptor (beta chain) sequence and its context. The data were obtained in a study of blood T cell repertoires in COVID-19. Study summary: COVID-19 samples from acute and convalescent phases originated in the United States, Italy and Spain. From T cells, B-cell-depleted T cells, or PBMCs came the material, which was cDNA or gDNA.

Method: immunoSEQ multiplex PCR; TCRdb's copy keeps in-frame clones and lacks some. The sample gives some 170,000 clones, 75% to 85% of which show up once; roughly 15% is in the top ten. The cohort comprised adults aged roughly 18 to 95 years residing in about 25 US areas. Recovery among Cohort 3 donors was established by two negative PCRs, clearance, or symptom resolution. The CDR3 spans 14 residues. Germline V gene data show CDR1 as GTSNPN and CDR2 as SVGIG (reference sequence). The junction had 4 bases not matched to a gene; V was cut back by 5 bases and J by 0 bases. This rearrangement joins TRBV30 to TRBJ2-3; 8 bases match TRBD1. Sequencing input: PBMCs or T cells enriched from blood (not recorded which). This receptor was identified in a man between 45 and 60 years old who had recovered from COVID-19. The CDR3 loop reads CAWGRTGSTDTQYF. DNA of the CDR3: TGTGCCTGGGGGCGGACAGGGAGCACAGATACGCAGTATTTT.